The 25 T cell receptor beta chains below all came from one sample that was sequenced in a study of shared clonotypes between healthy human individuals. The assay was immunoSEQ multiplex PCR, and TCRdb's table has in-frame clones only and misses some. Among about 380,000 clones listed, 90% to 97% were seen once. The sample taken for sequencing was memory CD8+ T cells sorted from blood. This sample's subset: CD45RO+ cells pooled with CCR7-negative TemRA cells. The receptor set was obtained from a man younger than 40 in good health.

The chain uses TRBV6-1 and TRBJ2-3; D ambiguous. The CDR3 contains 15 residues. From germline, CDR1 is MNHNS and CDR2 SASEGT. V was cut by 4 bases and J by 2 bases, with 13 bases left in between. CDR3 in amino acids: CASSVTLGYTDTQYF. In DNA form, the CDR3 reads TGTGCCAGCAGTGTTACTCTCGGCTACACAGATACGCAGTATTTT.

This chain joins TRBV2 and TRBJ2-3, with 8 bases identical to TRBD1. The CDR3 has 15 residues. After removal of 6 bases from V and 2 bases from J, the junction contained 7 bases not matched to a gene. CDR1 and CDR2 from the germline V gene are SNHLY and FYNNEI. CDR3 amino acids: CASRRGQVLTDTQYF. CDR3 in DNA: TGTGCCAGCAGGAGGGGACAGGTACTCACAGATACGCAGTATTTT.

This clone is a singleton in its sample. A junction end diverges from the germline sequence, so it may reflect a read error. The CDR3 spells CASSPIGDNEQFF. The DNA of the CDR3 is TGTGCTAGCAGTCCAATCGGGGACAATGAGCAGTTCTTC. The chain employs TRBV7-7 and TRBJ2-1; D is possibly TRBD2 (5 bases). Germline CDR1 SSHAT, CDR2 FNYEAQ (reference sequence). The CDR3 runs 13 residues.

In DNA, the CDR3 is TGTGCCAGCAGCCCCTACTCTAGCGGGAGTAGGTCCTACGAGCAGTACTTC. This codes for CASSPYSSGSRSYEQYF. The chain has TRBV11-2 and TRBJ2-7; 10 nucleotides agree with TRBD2. This CDR3 has 17 residues. CDR1 SGHAT and CDR2 FQNNGV come from the germline V gene. V was pared by 5 bases and J by 1 base, with 11 bases of the junction left unmatched.

The gene calls are TRBV25-1 and TRBJ2-5; 7 positions agree with TRBD2. TRBJ2-7 explains the end of the DNA better; the J call may be wrong. The germline CDR1 and CDR2 sequences are MGHDK and SYGVNS. The CDR3 runs to 16 residues. The CDR3 DNA reads as TGTGCCAGCAGTGAACAGACGGGGGGAATGTGGCACGAGCAGTACTTC. Amino acids: CASSEQTGGMWHEQYF.

This clone was detected only once. The chain is built from TRBV28 and TRBJ1-5, with 8 bases that match TRBD1. With 5 bases clipped from V and 6 bases from J, the junction kept 12 bases outside the gene matches. In germline, CDR1 is MDHEN, CDR2 SYDVKM. The length of the CDR3 is 16 residues. The CDR3 DNA reads as TGTGCCAGCAGTCTGACCCCCAGGGGGCGTGGTCAGCCCCAGCATTTT. Translating gives CASSLTPRGRGQPQHF.

This clone appeared once. The chain links TRBV4-1 to TRBJ1-1, with TRBD1 matching 7 bases. Germline CDR1 and CDR2: MGHRA and YSYEKL. The CDR3 sequence is 14 residues long. J was trimmed by 4 bases and V by 4 bases; bases with no gene match: 6. CDR3 in DNA: TGCGCCAGCAGCCGGGGGACAGTGGGCACTGAAGCTTTCTTT. It specifies CASSRGTVGTEAFF.

The rearrangement links TRBV11-2 to TRBJ2-3; D remains ambiguous. The V end lost 2 bases, the J end lost 0 bases, and 12 bases lay between the germline ends. Germline CDR1 is SGHAT and CDR2 is FQNNGV. The CDR3 consists of 16 residues. CDR3 DNA sequence: TGTGCCAGCAGCTTACATCGGACCGGTAGCACAGATACGCAGTATTTT. Protein product: CASSLHRTGSTDTQYF.

The chain uses TRBV11-2 and TRBJ2-3, with a tentative D call TRBD2 (5 bases). CDR1 is SGHAT, CDR2 FQNNGV, per germline. Trimming cost V 6 bases and J 2 bases, with 24 bases left between them. The CDR3 loop spans 18 amino acids. This chain's CDR3 is CASSTRTHRGVPTDTQYF. CDR3 bases: TGTGCCAGCAGTACCAGAACGCATCGGGGTGTCCCCACAGATACGCAGTATTTT.

V and J are TRBV5-1 and TRBJ2-1; 7 nucleotides line up with TRBD2. V was pared by 0 bases and J by 10 bases, with 7 bases of the junction left unmatched. The CDR3 consists of 14 residues. In germline, CDR1 is SGHRS, CDR2 YFSETQ. CDR3 sequence (DNA): TGCGCCAGCAGCTTGGAACTAGCGAACGACGAGCAGTTCTTC. This gives the protein CASSLELANDEQFF.

The CDR3 loop reads CASSRLAGGTGELFF. In nucleotides, the CDR3 is TGTGCCAGCAGTAGACTAGCGGGAGGGACCGGGGAGCTGTTTTTT. The chain is built from TRBV6-6 and TRBJ2-2, with 14 bases fitting TRBD2. The CDR3 contains 15 residues. The germline V gene has CDR1 MNHNY and CDR2 SVGAGI (reference sequence). The trim removed 5 bases at V and 5 bases at J, leaving 1 base unmatched.

The chain employs TRBV6-1 and TRBJ2-1; D not certain. Germline lookup yields CDR1 MNHNS and CDR2 SASEGT. The CDR3 extends over 16 amino acids. The germline V and J ends were trimmed by 3 bases and 2 bases, with 14 bases remaining between them. The CDR3 is CASSEDYRKAYNEQFF. The CDR3, as DNA: TGTGCCAGCAGTGAGGATTATCGGAAAGCCTACAATGAGCAGTTCTTC.

The gene calls are TRBV5-4 and TRBJ2-1, with 13 bases that match TRBD2. Losses at the gene ends were 4 bases for V and 9 bases for J; bases not matched to a gene: 10. The CDR3 is 16 residues long. The germline CDR1 and CDR2 sequences are SGHNT and YYREEE (reference sequence). Here the CDR3 DNA reads TGTGCCAGCAGCGTAGGGACTAGCGGGACCGGAAGTGAGCAGTTCTTC. Translated, it gives CASSVGTSGTGSEQFF.

The rearrangement uses TRBV12-5 and TRBJ2-5; 8 bases map to TRBD2. Germline trimming cut 5 bases from V and 5 bases from J; bases unmatched to any gene: 4. Looked up from germline, CDR1 is LGHNT and CDR2 is FRNRAP. CDR3 length: 13 amino acids. The CDR3 DNA reads as TGTGCTAGTGGTGCTACGGGGGGGGAGACCCAGTACTTC. Translated: CASGATGGETQYF.

The rearrangement joins TRBV9 to TRBJ1-2; weak D call: TRBD1 (5 bases). Germline CDR1 SGDLS, CDR2 YYNGEE. The CDR3 extends over 13 amino acids. V gave up 4 bases and J gave up 5 bases, with 12 bases separating them. CDR3 sequence: CASSPNGGYGYTF. The CDR3 nucleotides read TGTGCCAGCAGCCCAAACGGGGGATATGGCTACACCTTC.

The genes are TRBV7-9 and TRBJ1-3, with D hard to call. This CDR3 contains 17 residues. Trimming cost V 4 bases and J 2 bases, with 18 bases left between them. Germline V CDR1 and CDR2: SEHNR, FQNEAQ (reference sequence). CDR3: CASSSPLLWSAGNTIYF. The CDR3 bases are TGTGCCAGCAGCTCGCCCCTCCTTTGGTCAGCTGGAAACACCATATATTTT.

The genes are TRBV6-5 and TRBJ1-5; a weak D match, TRBD1 (5 bases). V lost 6 bases, J lost 2 bases, and 14 bases lay in between. CDR3 length: 15 residues. Germline V gene data show CDR1 as MNHEY and CDR2 as SVGAGI. The CDR3 sequence is CASSEGWVRNQPQHF. The CDR3 DNA is TGTGCCAGCAGCGAGGGGTGGGTGCGCAATCAGCCCCAGCATTTT.

As for this clone: The same CDR3 can be traced to other DNA sequences in this sample. The rearrangement links TRBV28 to TRBJ2-5; D unclear. CDR1 and CDR2 from the germline V gene are MDHEN and SYDVKM. The CDR3 extends over 11 amino acids. The V end was cut by 1 base, the J end by 5 bases, with 2 bases between. The CDR3 DNA sequence: TGTGCCAGCAGTTTATTGGAGACCCAGTACTTC. Translation: CASSLLETQYF.

DNA for the CDR3: TGTGCCAGCAGTGGCAGGACAGGGGGCAACACCGGGGAGCTGTTTTTT. Protein: CASSGRTGGNTGELFF. The V and J genes are TRBV6-1 and TRBJ2-2, with 11 bases fitting TRBD1. CDR1 is MNHNS, CDR2 SASEGT, per germline. CDR3 length: 16 amino acids. The junction had 3 bases not matched to a gene; V was cut back by 4 bases and J by 2 bases.

This rearrangement joins TRBV30 to TRBJ1-2; D remains ambiguous. Germline CDR1 is GTSNPN and CDR2 is SVGIG (reference sequence). This CDR3 has 14 amino acids. The ends were cut back, 2 bases at V and 2 bases at J, with 12 bases in the middle. The CDR3 DNA reads as TGTGCCTGGAGTCCCCCGTATGGGAACTATGGCTACACCTTC. Translating it yields CAWSPPYGNYGYTF.

This clone appeared once. The chain employs TRBV18 and TRBJ2-3, with TRBD2 as a possible D gene (5 bases). Trimming removed 3 bases from V and 5 bases from J, with 15 bases in between. Germline assignment: CDR1 KGHSH and CDR2 LQKENI. The CDR3 runs to 15 residues. The CDR3 nucleotides read TGTGCCAGCTCACCGGTACCGGGAATCAGAGATACGCAGTATTTT. It yields the protein CASSPVPGIRDTQYF.

The chain combines TRBV10-3 with TRBJ2-3; D is unclear. Germline loops: CDR1 ENHRY, CDR2 SYGVKD. CDR3 size: 16 residues. V was cut by 0 bases and J by 2 bases, with 12 bases left in between. As DNA, the CDR3 is TGTGCCATCAGTGAGTCGCTGACTCCCTACACAGATACGCAGTATTTT. Its protein product is CAISESLTPYTDTQYF.

This sequence joins TRBV28 and TRBJ1-2, with D maybe TRBD1 (6 bases). This CDR3 has 13 residues. V gave up 3 bases and J gave up 5 bases, with 10 bases separating them. Germline CDR1 is MDHEN and CDR2 is SYDVKM. This CDR3 is CASSFSQGYGYTF. DNA of the CDR3: TGTGCCAGCAGTTTCTCACAGGGATATGGCTACACCTTC.

The genes are TRBV2 and TRBJ2-7; no firm D call. Trimming shortened V by 6 bases and J by 4 bases, and 7 bases separated the two germline ends. Germline-derived CDR1 and CDR2 are SNHLY and FYNNEI. The CDR3 consists of 11 residues. CDR3 in amino acids: CASRDGYEQYF. For the CDR3, the DNA is TGTGCCAGCAGGGACGGGTACGAGCAGTACTTC.

This clone has only one observation. The chain combines TRBV7-3 with TRBJ2-1, with TRBD2 identical over 12 bases. The germline gives CDR1 SGHTA, CDR2 FQGTGA. This CDR3 has 15 residues. V shed 2 bases and J 7 bases; nucleotides not matched to a gene: 3. The chain's CDR3 is CASSLGLAGLNEQFF. In DNA, the CDR3 is TGTGCCAGCAGCTTAGGACTAGCGGGATTAAATGAGCAGTTCTTC.